This paragraph reports one T cell receptor (beta chain). This entry belongs to a study of blood T cell repertoires in COVID-19. Across the study: The origin of the acute and convalescent COVID-19 samples was the United States, Italy and Spain.

In the original analysis: Quantification of nucleated cells was approximated via reference gene primer amplification. TCRdb's table, derived via immunoSEQ multiplex PCR, lists solely in-frame clones and lacks some. The V and J calls and clone size are taken from that table; D and trimming were inferred from the DNA. The sample has fewer than 250,000 clones, around four fifths seen once; the top ten hold 2.9%. The V and J ends lost 4 bases and 4 bases respectively, with 10 bases between them. Per germline, CDR1 MNHEY and CDR2 SMNVEV (reference sequence). The CDR3 runs to 13 residues. The chain joins TRBV27 to TRBJ1-1; D not resolved. This sequence originates from a man aged 45 to 65 with active or convalescent COVID-19. Sequencing used peripheral blood. The CDR3 spells CASSYSGITEAFF. As DNA, the CDR3 is TGTGCCAGCAGTTACTCAGGTATCACTGAAGCTTTCTTT.